These 28 T cell receptor beta chains originate from one sample sequenced in a study of T-cell memory formation after mild COVID-19. In TCRdb, the 5' RACE reads were re-called with MiXCR into one record per CDR3 protein. The sample contains over 450,000 distinct CDR3 sequences, roughly 22% of which appear only once. The sequencing input was PBMCs or a T cell subset sorted from them (not recorded which). All receptors come from an adult woman who had mild COVID-19 (a few samples of this study predate the infection). Cell type and time point are not known.

This clonotype has only a few counts. The rearrangement uses TRBV7-2 and TRBJ2-3, with TRBD2 matching 10 bases. The V segment lost 1 base and the J segment 3 bases; nucleotides outside the gene matches: 7. CDR3 size: 17 residues. The germline V gene encodes CDR1 SGHTA and CDR2 FQGNSA. CDR3 sequence reads: CASSLVTSGRGTDTQYF. The CDR3 DNA follows: TGTGCCAGCAGCTTAGTGACTAGCGGGCGGGGGACAGATACGCAGTATTTT.

This clonotype was seen a few times. V is TRBV19 and J is TRBJ1-2; perhaps TRBD1 as D (6 bases). The CDR3 contains 17 residues. Between the trimmed V and J ends, which lost 5 bases and 8 bases, there was a span of 27 bases. The germline gives CDR1 LNHDA, CDR2 SQIVND (reference sequence). The CDR3 is CASSEDTGGTTSDGYTF. The CDR3, as DNA: TGTGCCAGTAGTGAAGATACGGGCGGGACAACAAGTGACGGCTACACCTTC.

This clonotype was seen more than once but under ten times. The V gene is TRBV6-5, the J gene TRBJ2-7, with 7 bases aligning to TRBD1. The CDR3 covers 14 residues. From germline, CDR1 is MNHEY and CDR2 SVGAGI. The V segment lost 2 bases and the J segment 3 bases; nucleotides outside the gene matches: 4. CDR3 nucleotides: TGTGCCAGCAGTTACAACCGGGACAGCTACGAGCAGTACTTC. Its translation is CASSYNRDSYEQYF.

The CDR3 bases are TGTGCCAGCAGCTTGAAACAGGGGGCCAACACTGAAGCTTTCTTT. This gives the protein CASSLKQGANTEAFF. The V and J genes are TRBV5-4 and TRBJ1-1, with TRBD1 identical over 9 bases. Germline CDR1 is SGHNT and CDR2 is YYREEE (reference sequence). The V and J ends lost 1 base and 2 bases, in that order; junction bases with no gene match: 3. The CDR3 consists of 15 residues.

This clonotype was detected a few times. The chain has TRBV5-1 and TRBJ2-1; TRBD2 matches 11 bases. Unmatched junction bases numbered 11, after V lost 4 bases and J lost 2 bases. Germline V lookup: CDR1 SGHRS, CDR2 YFSETQ. The length of the CDR3 is 18 residues. This chain's CDR3 is CASSLPGLAGPAYNEQFF. In DNA form, the CDR3 reads TGCGCCAGCAGCCTGCCAGGACTAGCGGGCCCTGCCTACAATGAGCAGTTCTTC.

The chain links TRBV11-2 to TRBJ2-7; D gene ambiguous. In germline, CDR1 is SGHAT, CDR2 FQNNGV. V gave up 4 bases and J gave up 5 bases, with 15 bases separating them. The CDR3 extends over 14 amino acids. The CDR3, as DNA: TGTGCCAGCAGCTATAGCCGGGTGGTCGACGAGCAGTACTTC. Amino acid sequence: CASSYSRVVDEQYF.

This chain uses TRBV3-1 with TRBJ2-1; TRBD2 matches at 11 bases. With V trimmed by 1 base and J by 6 bases, 11 bases remained unmatched. CDR3 size: 18 residues. The germline CDR1 and CDR2 sequences are LGHDT and YNNKEL (reference sequence). The CDR3 DNA reads as TGTGCCAGCAGCCAAGTTCCACTAGCGGGAGCTTTCTCCAATGAGCAGTTCTTC. Translating gives CASSQVPLAGAFSNEQFF.

The chain carries TRBV6-2 or TRBV6-3 and TRBJ2-7; 7 bases match TRBD1. The CDR3 is 13 amino acids. The V gene's germline CDR1 is MNHEY and CDR2 SVGEGT. Trimming removed 8 bases from V and 3 bases from J; junction bases left unmatched: 7. The CDR3 protein is CASRDSSIYEQYF. In nucleotides, the CDR3 is TGTGCCAGCCGGGACAGTAGCATCTACGAGCAGTACTTC.

This clonotype was seen a handful of times. The CDR3 reads CASSLGGPPSTQYF. The CDR3 DNA sequence: TGTGCCAGCAGCTTAGGGGGGCCGCCAAGTACGCAGTATTTT. The V gene is TRBV11-2, the J gene TRBJ2-3; D is perhaps TRBD1 (6 bases). The germline CDR1 and CDR2 sequences are SGHAT and FQNNGV. V lost 1 base, J lost 8 bases, and 13 bases lay in between. The CDR3 has 14 amino acids.

V and J are TRBV5-1 and TRBJ2-1; possible D gene TRBD2, 5 bases. Germline V CDR1 and CDR2: SGHRS, YFSETQ. Trimming stripped 6 bases from V and 2 bases from J, with 12 bases between. CDR3 size: 14 residues. CDR3 sequence (DNA): TGCGCCAGCACGAGCGGAGATACCTACAATGAGCAGTTCTTC. This codes for CASTSGDTYNEQFF.

This rearrangement joins TRBV7-6 to TRBJ2-3, with 13 positions matching TRBD2. J was trimmed by 3 bases and V by 7 bases; bases with no gene match: 4. The CDR3 has 15 residues. Germline loops: CDR1 SGHVS, CDR2 FNYEAQ. The CDR3, as DNA: TGTGCCAGCACCCTACTAGCGGGAGGGACAGATACGCAGTATTTT. Translated, it gives CASTLLAGGTDTQYF.

This clonotype has a single count. The rearrangement joins TRBV10-3 to TRBJ1-2; D ambiguous. The CDR3 runs to 13 residues. Germline V CDR1 and CDR2: ENHRY, SYGVKD. V lost 3 bases and J 2 bases, leaving 7 bases between the germline ends. CDR3 in DNA: TGTGCCATCAGTGAAAGAGAGAACTATGGCTACACCTTC. Protein: CAISERENYGYTF.

The chain joins TRBV7-2 to TRBJ2-7; TRBD2 agrees at 12 bases. In germline, CDR1 is SGHTA, CDR2 FQGNSA. CDR3 length equals 15 residues. V trimming: 6 bases; J trimming: 4 bases; junction bases outside the gene matches: 7. In DNA, the CDR3 is TGTGCCAGCAGGCCGACTAGCGGGAGTGGGTACGAGCAGTACTTC. Its translation: CASRPTSGSGYEQYF.

This clonotype was seen only a few times. For the CDR3, the DNA is TGCGCCAGCAGCTTTGACCGGGACAGTTCCTACAATGAGCAGTTCTTC. Protein: CASSFDRDSSYNEQFF. The V call is TRBV5-1, the J call TRBJ2-1, with 7 positions matching TRBD1. The CDR3 consists of 16 residues. Trimming at V came to 2 bases and at J to 1 base, leaving 6 bases not matched to a gene. CDR1 is SGHRS, CDR2 YFSETQ, per germline.

This sequence joins TRBV20-1 and TRBJ2-6; no clear D gene. CDR3 length: 16 residues. Per the germline V gene, CDR1 is DFQATT and CDR2 is SNEGSKA (reference sequence). V was cut by 3 bases and J by 0 bases, with 12 bases left in between. CDR3 nucleotides: TGCAGTGCTAGTTCCCACAGCTCCTCTGGGGCCAACGTCCTGACTTTC. Residues: CSASSHSSSGANVLTF.

V and J are TRBV2 and TRBJ2-5, with 8 positions matching TRBD1. The CDR3 length is 13 residues. J lost 2 bases, V lost 7 bases, and 3 bases had no gene match. Germline loops: CDR1 SNHLY, CDR2 FYNNEI. CDR3 in DNA: TGTGCCAGCATGAGGGACAGGCAAGAGACCCAGTACTTC. Translation gives CASMRDRQETQYF.

This chain connects TRBV5-1 to TRBJ2-5; D tentatively reads TRBD1 or TRBD2 (5 bases each). Between the trimmed V and J ends, which lost 4 bases and 3 bases, there was a span of 19 bases. The germline gives CDR1 SGHRS, CDR2 YFSETQ. CDR3 size: 16 residues. In DNA, the CDR3 is TGCGCCAGCAGCAATGGAGCCAGGGTGGGAGAAGAGACCCAGTACTTC. Residues: CASSNGARVGEETQYF. Based on the CDR3 plus reference TRBV5-1 and TRBJ2-5, the full variable domain is KAGVTQTPRYLIKTRGQQVTLSCSPISGHRSVSWYQQTPGQGLQFLFEYFSETQRNKGNFPGRFSGRQFSNSRSEMNVSTLELGDSALYLCASSNGARVGEETQYFGPGTRLLVL.

The chain couples TRBV6-2 or TRBV6-3 to TRBJ1-2; unclear D gene. Trimming took 7 bases from V and 4 from J, leaving 19 bases between them. Germline CDR1 reads MNHEY; CDR2 reads SVGEGT. The CDR3 sequence is 15 residues long. For the CDR3, the DNA is TGTGCCAGCACCTACAAGTATGAGATCTTCTATGGCTACACCTTC. It codes for CASTYKYEIFYGYTF.

The chain uses TRBV11-2 and TRBJ2-7; TRBD1 is a possible D gene (6 bases). Trimming stripped 5 bases from V and 11 bases from J, with 16 bases between. Germline-derived CDR1 and CDR2 are SGHAT and FQNNGV. This CDR3 spans 12 amino acids. The CDR3 reads CASSPGPGTKYF. The CDR3 nucleotides are TGTGCCAGCAGCCCCGGTCCTGGGACAAAGTACTTC.

The chain is built from TRBV29-1 and TRBJ2-3; a weak D match, TRBD1 (5 bases). V gave up 3 bases and J gave up 4 bases, with 11 bases separating them. The length of the CDR3 is 13 residues. Germline V CDR1 and CDR2: SQVTM, ANQGSEA. The CDR3 loop is CSVDGEGADTQYF. The CDR3 DNA reads as TGCAGCGTTGATGGGGAAGGGGCAGATACGCAGTATTTT.

This clonotype was seen only a few times. This sequence joins TRBV7-9 and TRBJ2-1, with TRBD2 matching over 14 bases. Germline CDR1 and CDR2: SEHNR and FQNEAQ (reference sequence). This CDR3 comprises 18 residues. V lost 1 base, J lost 4 bases, and 6 bases stayed unmatched. The chain's CDR3 is CASSLGLAGGQRYNEQFF. CDR3 sequence (DNA): TGTGCCAGCAGCTTAGGACTAGCGGGGGGGCAGAGGTACAATGAGCAGTTCTTC.

The V call is TRBV5-1, the J call TRBJ2-1; maybe TRBD2 (5 bases). This CDR3 is 16 amino acids long. CDR1 and CDR2 from the germline V gene are SGHRS and YFSETQ. V lost 7 bases and J lost 5, with 22 bases in between. As DNA, the CDR3 is TGCGCCAGCGGAGTCGGGGTCCTGTCAGCAGACAATGAGCAGTTCTTC. Its translation: CASGVGVLSADNEQFF.

The chain links TRBV6-5 to TRBJ1-4, with 9 nucleotides matching TRBD1. The J segment lost 7 bases and the V segment lost 2 bases, leaving 5 bases of the junction unmatched. Looked up from germline, CDR1 is MNHEY and CDR2 is SVGAGI. The CDR3 contains 15 residues. The CDR3, as DNA: TGTGCCAGCAGTTACCTAGCGGGACAGGGTGAAAAACTGTTTTTT. Residues: CASSYLAGQGEKLFF.

The chain has TRBV30 and TRBJ1-2; 9 bases are shared with TRBD1. Germline loops: CDR1 GTSNPN, CDR2 SVGIG (reference sequence). CDR3 length: 13 amino acids. V dropped 3 bases and J dropped 4; count of bases not matched to a gene: 3. This CDR3 reads CAWRGQGSYGYTF. Written as DNA, the CDR3 is TGTGCCTGGAGAGGACAGGGGAGCTATGGCTACACCTTC.

This clonotype was observed a few times. The chain is built from TRBV5-5 and TRBJ2-2, with D possibly TRBD2 on 5 matching bases. Looked up from germline, CDR1 is SGHKS and CDR2 is YYEKEE (reference sequence). The CDR3 extends over 17 amino acids. V gave up 4 bases and J gave up 1 base, with 17 bases separating them. In nucleotides, the CDR3 is TGTGCCAGCAGCCAACTGAGGACTGGGCGGAACACCGGGGAGCTGTTTTTT. As protein: CASSQLRTGRNTGELFF.

The J gene is TRBJ1-1, the V gene TRBV18, with D possibly TRBD1 on 5 matching bases. V lost 2 bases and J lost 7, with 20 bases in between. Germline V gene sequence: CDR1 KGHSH, CDR2 LQKENI. The CDR3 consists of 16 residues. CDR3 nucleotide sequence: TGTGCCAGCTCACCAACGGGGGGAACTCTATTATTTGAAGCTTTCTTT. It encodes CASSPTGGTLLFEAFF.

In this sample, this clonotype turned up a few times. The chain couples TRBV12-3 or TRBV12-4 to TRBJ2-1; D gene ambiguous. V lost 2 bases and J 6 bases, leaving 8 bases between the germline ends. The CDR3 runs 13 residues. The CDR3 nucleotides read TGTGCCAGCAGTTTAACGGTAATCAATGAGCAGTTCTTC. Protein: CASSLTVINEQFF.

This clonotype was observed a few times. V and J are TRBV9 and TRBJ1-2; 10 bases fit TRBD1. The trim removed 0 bases at V and 2 bases at J, leaving 1 base unmatched. CDR1 is SGDLS and CDR2 is YYNGEE in the germline V gene. The CDR3 has 15 residues. CDR3 in DNA: TGTGCCAGCAGCGTAGGACAGGGGGCCAACTATGGCTACACCTTC. Translated, it gives CASSVGQGANYGYTF.